Presented here are 4 T cell receptor beta chains from one specimen sequenced in a study of blood T cell repertoires in COVID-19. TCRdb's copy holds only in-frame clones and misses some; the assay was immunoSEQ multiplex PCR. The sample lists about 240,000 clones; 88% were seen once. Sequenced input: peripheral blood. These receptors were collected from a woman aged 25 to 39 with acute or convalescent COVID-19.

The chain has TRBV2 and TRBJ2-3, with 14 nucleotides matching TRBD2. CDR3 length: 17 residues. J was trimmed by 3 bases and V by 6 bases; bases with no gene match: 8. The germline gives CDR1 SNHLY, CDR2 FYNNEI. CDR3 DNA sequence: TGTGCCAGCAGAGTTGAAGGGACTAGCGGGAGAACAGATACGCAGTATTTT. This encodes CASRVEGTSGRTDTQYF.

The table lists this clone with a count of one. This chain links TRBV6-4 with TRBJ2-2; 9 bases are a match to TRBD2. The V and J ends lost 3 bases and 6 bases, in that order; junction bases with no gene match: 5. Germline CDR1 reads MRHNA; CDR2 reads SNTAGT. The CDR3 runs to 15 residues. CDR3 residues: CASSDSLAGSGELFF. DNA of the CDR3: TGTGCCAGCAGTGATTCGCTAGCGGGGTCCGGGGAGCTGTTTTTT.

This clone was found once. This chain joins TRBV29-1 and TRBJ2-1; D remains ambiguous. The CDR3 is made up of 14 amino acids. V gave up 7 bases and J gave up 0 bases, with 13 bases separating them. CDR1 SQVTM and CDR2 ANQGSEA come from the germline V gene. The CDR3 sequence: CSAEDLSSYNEQFF. In nucleotides, the CDR3 is TGCAGCGCAGAAGACTTGAGCTCCTACAATGAGCAGTTCTTC.

This clone was seen a single time. The genes are TRBV13 and TRBJ1-5; D gene unclear. The CDR3 length is 14 residues. Trimming cost V 5 bases and J 0 bases, with 8 bases left between them. Germline assignment: CDR1 PRHDT and CDR2 FYEKMQ (reference sequence). CDR3 residues: CASSVRYSNQPQHF. DNA of the CDR3: TGTGCCAGCAGCGTCAGATATAGCAATCAGCCCCAGCATTTT.